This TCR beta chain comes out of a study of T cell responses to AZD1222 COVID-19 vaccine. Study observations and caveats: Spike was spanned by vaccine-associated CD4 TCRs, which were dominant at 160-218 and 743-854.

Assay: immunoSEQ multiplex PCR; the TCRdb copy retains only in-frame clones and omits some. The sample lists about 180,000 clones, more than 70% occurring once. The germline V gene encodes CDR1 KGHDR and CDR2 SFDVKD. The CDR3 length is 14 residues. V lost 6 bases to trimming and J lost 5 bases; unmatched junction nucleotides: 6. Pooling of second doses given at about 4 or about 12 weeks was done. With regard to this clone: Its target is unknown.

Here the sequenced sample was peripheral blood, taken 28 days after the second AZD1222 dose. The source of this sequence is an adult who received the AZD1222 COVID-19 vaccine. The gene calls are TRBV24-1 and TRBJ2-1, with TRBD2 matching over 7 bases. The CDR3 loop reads CATSTTGGHNEQFF. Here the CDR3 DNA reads TGTGCCACCAGTACGACGGGAGGCCACAATGAGCAGTTCTTC.